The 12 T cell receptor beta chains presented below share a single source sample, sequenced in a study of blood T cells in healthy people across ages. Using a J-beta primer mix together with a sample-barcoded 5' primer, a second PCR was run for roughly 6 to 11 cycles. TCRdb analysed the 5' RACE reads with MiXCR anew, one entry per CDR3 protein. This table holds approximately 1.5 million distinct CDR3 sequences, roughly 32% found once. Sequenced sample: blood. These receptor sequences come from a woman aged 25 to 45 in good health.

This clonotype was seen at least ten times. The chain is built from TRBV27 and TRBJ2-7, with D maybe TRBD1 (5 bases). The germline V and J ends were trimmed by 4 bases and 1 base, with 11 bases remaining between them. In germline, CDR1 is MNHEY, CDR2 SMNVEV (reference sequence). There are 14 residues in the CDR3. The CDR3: CASSSWTNSYEQYF. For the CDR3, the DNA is TGTGCCAGCAGTTCGTGGACAAATTCCTACGAGCAGTACTTC.

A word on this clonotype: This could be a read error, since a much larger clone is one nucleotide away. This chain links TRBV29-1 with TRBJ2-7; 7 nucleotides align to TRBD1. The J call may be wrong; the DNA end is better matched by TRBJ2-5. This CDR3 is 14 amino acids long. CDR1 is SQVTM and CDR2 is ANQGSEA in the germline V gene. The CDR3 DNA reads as TGCAGCGTTATTAGGACAGGAGAACGTGAGACCCAGTACTTC. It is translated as CSVIRTGERETQYF.

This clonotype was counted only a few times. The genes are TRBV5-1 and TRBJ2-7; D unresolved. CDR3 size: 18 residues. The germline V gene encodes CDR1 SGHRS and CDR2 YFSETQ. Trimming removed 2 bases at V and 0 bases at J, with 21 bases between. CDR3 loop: CASSFSAASPVISYEQYF. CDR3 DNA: TGCGCCAGCAGCTTTTCGGCGGCATCCCCTGTTATCTCCTACGAGCAGTACTTC.

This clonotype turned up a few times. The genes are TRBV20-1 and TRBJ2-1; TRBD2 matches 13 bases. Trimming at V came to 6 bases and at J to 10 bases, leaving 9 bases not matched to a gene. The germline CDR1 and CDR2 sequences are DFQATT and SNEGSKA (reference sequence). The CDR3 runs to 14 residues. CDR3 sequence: CSAAPGLAGPEQFF. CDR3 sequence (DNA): TGCAGTGCAGCTCCGGGACTAGCGGGGCCAGAGCAGTTCTTC.

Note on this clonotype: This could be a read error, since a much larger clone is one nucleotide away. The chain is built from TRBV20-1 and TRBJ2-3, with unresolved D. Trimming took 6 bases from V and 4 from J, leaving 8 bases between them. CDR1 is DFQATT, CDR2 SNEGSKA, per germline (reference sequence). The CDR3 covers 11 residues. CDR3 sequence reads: CSALRADTQYF. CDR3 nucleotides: TGCAGTGCACTAAGGGCAGATACGCAGTATTTT.

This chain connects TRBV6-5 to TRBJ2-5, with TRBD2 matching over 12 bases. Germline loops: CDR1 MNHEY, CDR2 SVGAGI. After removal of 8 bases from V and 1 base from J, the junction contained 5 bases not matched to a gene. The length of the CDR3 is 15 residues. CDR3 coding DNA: TGTGCCAGCGGTAGACTAGCGGGGGTCCAAGAGACCCAGTACTTC. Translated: CASGRLAGVQETQYF.

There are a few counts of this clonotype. The DNA for the CDR3 is TGTGCCAGCAGCTTAGTATCCAGTCCCTACGAGCAGTACTTC. Translation gives CASSLVSSPYEQYF. The chain couples TRBV7-9 to TRBJ2-7; D not resolved. The germline V and J ends were trimmed by 1 base and 2 bases, with 9 bases remaining between them. This CDR3 is 14 amino acids long. Germline lookup yields CDR1 SEHNR and CDR2 FQNEAQ (reference sequence). The full variable domain, in which reference TRBV7-9 and TRBJ2-7 provide the parts outside the CDR3, is DTGVSQNPRHKITKRGQNVTFRCDPISEHNRLYWYRQTLGQGPEFLTYFQNEAQLEKSRLLSDRFSAERPKGSFSTLEIQRTEQGDSAMYLCASSLVSSPYEQYFGPGTRLTVT.

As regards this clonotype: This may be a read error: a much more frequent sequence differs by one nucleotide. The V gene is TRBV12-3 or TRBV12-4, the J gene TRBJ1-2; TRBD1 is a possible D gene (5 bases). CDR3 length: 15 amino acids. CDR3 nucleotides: TGTGCCAGCAGTCTCCGGACAAACGGCGGGTATGGCCACACCTTC. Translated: CASSLRTNGGYGHTF.

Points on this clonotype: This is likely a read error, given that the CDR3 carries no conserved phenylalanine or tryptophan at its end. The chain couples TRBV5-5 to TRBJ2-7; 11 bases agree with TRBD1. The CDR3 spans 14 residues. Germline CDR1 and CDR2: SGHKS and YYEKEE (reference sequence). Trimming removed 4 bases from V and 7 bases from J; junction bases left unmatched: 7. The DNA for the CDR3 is TGTGCCAGCAGCCCGGGGACAGGGGGTGGTGAGCAGTACTGC. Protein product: CASSPGTGGGEQYC.

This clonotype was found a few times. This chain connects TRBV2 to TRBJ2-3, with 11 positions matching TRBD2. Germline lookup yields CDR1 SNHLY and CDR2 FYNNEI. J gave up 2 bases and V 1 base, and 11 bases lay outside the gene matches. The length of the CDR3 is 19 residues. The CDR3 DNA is TGTGCCAGCAGTGAAGGTGGCCTAAGTAGCGGGAGGGCCACAGATACGCAGTATTTT. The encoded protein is CASSEGGLSSGRATDTQYF.

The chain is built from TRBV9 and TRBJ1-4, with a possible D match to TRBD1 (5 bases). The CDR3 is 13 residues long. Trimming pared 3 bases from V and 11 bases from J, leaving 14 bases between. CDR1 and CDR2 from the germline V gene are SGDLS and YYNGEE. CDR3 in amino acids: CASSEKDTDKLFF. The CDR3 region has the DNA TGTGCCAGCAGCGAGAAGGACACAGACAAACTGTTTTTT.

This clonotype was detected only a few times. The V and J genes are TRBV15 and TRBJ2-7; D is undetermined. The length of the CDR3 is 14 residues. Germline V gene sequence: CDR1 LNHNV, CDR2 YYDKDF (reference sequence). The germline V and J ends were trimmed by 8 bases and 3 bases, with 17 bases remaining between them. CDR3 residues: CATSRQATNYEQYF. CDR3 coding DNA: TGTGCCACCTCGAGGCAGGCGACAAACTACGAGCAGTACTTC.